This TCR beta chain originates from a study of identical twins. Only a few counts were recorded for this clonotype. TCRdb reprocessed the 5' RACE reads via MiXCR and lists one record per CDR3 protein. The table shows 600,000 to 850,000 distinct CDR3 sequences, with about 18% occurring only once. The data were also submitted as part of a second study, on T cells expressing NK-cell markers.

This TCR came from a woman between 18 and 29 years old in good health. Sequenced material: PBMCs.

The CDR3 loop reads CASSPGGLGGNTIYF. In nucleotides, the CDR3 is TGTGCCAGCAGCCCTGGGGGGCTCGGTGGAAACACCATATATTTT. The chain links TRBV7-6 to TRBJ1-3; a weak D match, TRBD1 (6 bases). Trimming left V 5 bases short and J 3 bases short, with 14 bases between. The CDR3 spans 15 residues. Germline V gene sequence: CDR1 SGHVS, CDR2 FNYEAQ.